This TCR beta chain was recorded in a study of cytomegalovirus exposure and HLA in healthy donors. Findings of the study overall: Most observed TCR sequences were rare, whereas some public TCRs were detected in many donors. TCR clusters originating in the first cohort tended to co-occur in the roughly 110 validation repertoires, according to a later analysis. It was approximately 150 TCR beta chains that were listed as cytomegalovirus-associated.

This table comes from immunoSEQ multiplex PCR, and its TCRdb copy is limited to in-frame clones, with some not included. The profile shows 250,000 to 400,000 clones, nearly 90% of them singletons. As to this clone: Its target is not known.

The CDR3 extends over 14 amino acids. V lost 7 bases and J 5 bases, leaving 17 bases between the germline ends. Germline CDR1 is MNHEY and CDR2 is SVGAGI. This sequence originates from a man aged 25-40 years in good health and CMV-seronegative. Sequencing input: PBMCs. The rearrangement links TRBV6-5 to TRBJ2-5, with D unclear. CDR3 protein: CASTKNPLGETQYF. DNA for the CDR3: TGTGCCAGCACCAAGAACCCTCTCGGGGAGACCCAGTACTTC.